This T cell receptor (delta chain) was identified during a study of γδ T cells in repeated Plasmodium falciparum infection. Overall study context: Malian children with intense seasonal malaria exposure were compared with matched Australian children. Malaria-naive adults were infected with P. falciparum NF54 four times over around 640 days. The study's findings and limits: Many TCRgamma sequences overlapped between individuals in stable Vgamma9/Vdelta2+ repertoires. Donors in Mali lived in a small rural village, largely one ethnic group.

A remark on this clone: Its cognate antigen is unknown. The amino acid sequence in TCRdb belongs to a much larger clone and departs from this DNA's translation at residue 10, likely a sequencing read error; the sequence shown is translated from the DNA.

Flow sorting of PBMC yielded separate Vgamma9/Vdelta2+ and Vdelta2-negative gammadelta T cell populations for bulk repertoire analysis. CDR3 length: 21 amino acids. Germline CDR1 is TSWWSYY and CDR2 is QGS. With 0 bases clipped from V and 0 bases from J, the junction kept 15 bases outside the gene matches. TCRdb re-called clones from the multiplex PCR reads using CATT. The table shows 70,000 to 95,000 delta-chain clones, with approximately 1.5% occurring only once. V is TRDV1 and J is TRDJ1; TRDD3 aligns across 11 bases. In the absence of a J gene in TCRdb, the DNA was matched to germline to assign it here. The sample taken for sequencing was gamma-delta T cells from blood. This sequence was found in a pool of human donors (malaria-infected and uninfected, not separated). The CDR3 loop is CALGELSAPIYWGIDTDKLIF. In nucleotides, the CDR3 is TGTGCTCTTGGGGAACTTTCCGCCCCAATATACTGGGGGATAGACACCGATAAACTCATCTTT.